This TCR beta chain appears in the sequencing data of a study of graft-versus-host responses after intestinal transplantation. Remarks on this clone: Its target is not known.

Germline V gene lookup returns CDR1 SNHLY and CDR2 FYNNEI. The CDR3 has 13 amino acids. V lost 9 bases to trimming and J lost 4 bases, with 15 bases between them. Clones were read by immunoSEQ multiplex PCR, and TCRdb kept only the in-frame ones, dropping some. The table includes 65,000 to 90,000 clones, 85% to 95% detected once. The material sequenced was unstimulated CD8+ T cells sorted from spleen or lymph node cells, taken before transplant. This receptor was identified in a human donor who was the organ donor for an intestinal transplant. The rearrangement joins TRBV2 to TRBJ1-2; D might be TRBD1 (5 bases). CDR3 protein: CARSSGGSYGYTF. The CDR3 DNA is TGTGCCAGATCCTCGGGGGGTAGCTATGGCTACACCTTC.